Listed below are T cell receptor beta chains from one sample, sequenced in a study of T cell changes during pregnancy in multiple sclerosis. Method: immunoSEQ multiplex PCR; TCRdb's copy keeps in-frame clones and lacks some. The sample has 60,000 to 70,000 clones, about 93% seen once. Here the sequenced sample was peripheral blood, taken in the third trimester of pregnancy. The receptors were sampled from a female donor in good health, enrolled as a control in a pregnancy study. Each CDR3 is given with its conserved first and last residue. A D gene is named only where the DNA matches it firmly. Size tells how often a clone was seen (once, few, many) or the class of an expanded clone, and some rows leave it out.

j_call v_call clone_size d_call cdr3_aa cdr3_nt
TRBJ2-7 TRBV27 . TRBD2 CASSSGGEQYF TGTGCCAGCAGCTCGGGGGGCGAGCAGTACTTC
TRBJ2-7 TRBV5-6 . . CASSLATGLYEQYF TGTGCCAGCAGCTTGGCCACAGGGCTCTACGAGCAGTACTTC
TRBJ2-7 TRBV11-3 . . CASSMEDGDAQYF TGTGCCAGCAGCATGGAGGACGGAGACGCGCAGTACTTC
TRBJ1-2 TRBV27 . . CASKLDSQTNYGYTF TGTGCCAGCAAACTGGACAGCCAAACTAACTATGGCTACACCTTC
TRBJ2-3 TRBV7-9 . TRBD2 CASSSGGGTDTQYF TGTGCCAGCAGCTCAGGCGGGGGGACAGATACGCAGTATTTT
TRBJ1-2 TRBV4-1 . TRBD1 CASSQVSRQGGMHGYTF TGCGCCAGCAGCCAAGTCAGTAGACAGGGAGGTATGCATGGCTACACCTTC
TRBJ2-3 TRBV9 . TRBD2 CASSGGLATSTDTQYF TGTGCCAGCAGCGGAGGACTAGCAACTAGCACAGATACGCAGTATTTT
TRBJ1-2 TRBV5-5 . TRBD1 CASSFNRQGNYGYTF TGTGCCAGCAGCTTCAACCGACAGGGTAACTATGGCTACACCTTC
TRBJ2-1 TRBV11-3 . TRBD1 CASSSRGQGGYNEQFF TGTGCCAGCAGCTCCCGCGGACAGGGGGGATACAATGAGCAGTTCTTC
TRBJ1-6 TRBV7-2 . . CASSSGTVNSPLHF TGTGCCAGCAGTTCCGGGACTGTTAATTCACCCCTCCACTTT
TRBJ1-2 TRBV6-1 . . CASSEAVQGYGYTF TGTGCCAGCAGTGAAGCGGTACAGGGATATGGCTACACCTTC
TRBJ2-2 TRBV6-1 once . CASRGLTNTGELFF TGTGCCAGCAGGGGGCTGACGAACACCGGGGAGCTGTTTTTT
TRBJ2-4 TRBV19 . TRBD2 CASSIDPAGGPKIAKNIQYF TGTGCCAGTAGTATAGACCCAGCGGGAGGGCCGAAAATAGCCAAAAACATTCAGTACTTC
TRBJ1-2 TRBV2 . TRBD1 CASRATGGNYGYTF TGTGCCAGCAGAGCGACAGGGGGGAACTATGGCTACACCTTC
TRBJ2-7 TRBV28 . . CASSLRAGAPLEQYF TGTGCCAGCAGTTTAAGGGCAGGGGCCCCCCTCGAGCAGTACTTC
TRBJ2-7 TRBV7-9 . TRBD2 CASSLVSGLASYEQYF TGTGCCAGCAGCTTAGTATCTGGACTAGCTTCCTACGAGCAGTACTTC
TRBJ2-1 TRBV2 . . CASSEGRVNEQFF TGTGCCAGCAGTGAGGGCAGGGTGAATGAGCAGTTCTTC
TRBJ1-6 TRBV6-4 . TRBD1 CASSERTGMRPLHF TGTGCCAGCAGTGAAAGGACAGGGATGCGGCCCCTCCACTTT
TRBJ1-1 TRBV11-2 few . CASSLGQGVQAFF TGTGCCAGCAGCTTAGGCCAAGGGGTTCAAGCTTTCTTT
TRBJ1-6 TRBV5-8 . TRBD1 CASSLIGDSGDSPLHF TGTGCCAGCAGCTTAATCGGGGACAGTGGAGATTCACCCCTCCACTTT
TRBJ2-2 TRBV5-1 . TRBD1 CASSLLNRGSGELFF TGCGCCAGCAGCTTGCTGAACAGGGGTTCCGGGGAGCTGTTTTTT
TRBJ1-2 TRBV27 . . CASSLRGGYGYTF TGTGCCAGCAGTTTAAGGGGGGGCTATGGCTACACCTTC
TRBJ1-3 TRBV7-2 . . CASSLRGGSENTIYF TGTGCCAGCAGCCTGCGCGGTGGATCGGAAAACACCATATATTTT
TRBJ1-1 TRBV12-5 . . CASGFPPVITEAFF TGTGCTAGTGGTTTCCCCCCGGTGATTACTGAAGCTTTCTTT
TRBJ2-3 TRBV5-1 . TRBD2 CASSPLAGGPDTQYF TGCGCCAGCAGCCCTCTAGCGGGGGGCCCAGATACGCAGTATTTT
TRBJ2-5 TRBV2 . . CASGGETQETQYF TGTGCCAGCGGTGGGGAGACTCAAGAGACCCAGTACTTC
TRBJ1-1 TRBV2 . . CASTAEMNTEAFF TGTGCCAGCACGGCGGAAATGAACACTGAAGCTTTCTTT
TRBJ1-4 TRBV15 . TRBD1 CATSRDLGQGKKLFF TGTGCCACCAGCAGAGATCTTGGACAGGGGAAAAAACTGTTTTTT
TRBJ2-7 TRBV7-3 . . CASSLTGSSYEQYF TGTGCCAGCAGCTTAACCGGTAGCTCCTACGAGCAGTACTTC
TRBJ1-2 TRBV28 . . CASSLREGLYGYTF TGTGCCAGCAGTTTAAGGGAGGGGCTCTATGGCTACACCTTC
TRBJ2-3 TRBV27 . TRBD2 CASSLAGGPTDTQYF TGTGCCAGCAGCTTAGCGGGGGGGCCCACAGATACGCAGTATTTT
TRBJ1-2 TRBV7-2 . . CASSPARGTGYTF TGTGCCAGCAGCCCGGCCCGGGGGACTGGCTACACCTTC
TRBJ2-2 TRBV6-1 . TRBD2 CASNPAGSTGELFF TGTGCCAGCAACCCAGCGGGGTCCACCGGGGAGCTGTTTTTT
TRBJ1-5 TRBV6-5 . . CASRQEFYSNQPQHF TGTGCCAGCAGACAGGAGTTTTATAGCAATCAGCCCCAGCATTTT
TRBJ1-4 TRBV15 . . CATSARSPPNEKLFF TGTGCCACCAGCGCCCGGAGCCCTCCTAATGAAAAACTGTTTTTT
TRBJ2-1 TRBV11-2 . . CASSPYARGTEQFF TGTGCCAGCAGCCCTTACGCTCGGGGTACCGAGCAGTTCTTC
TRBJ2-7 TRBV11-2 . . CASTAGIGEQYF TGTGCCAGCACCGCGGGGATAGGCGAGCAGTACTTC
TRBJ2-7 TRBV18 . . CASSPPTGTGLYEQYF TGTGCCAGCTCACCCCCCACGGGCACAGGGCTTTACGAGCAGTACTTC
TRBJ2-3 TRBV4-3 . TRBD2 CASSQAPGLAGGSTDTQYF TGCGCCAGCAGCCAAGCCCCAGGACTAGCGGGGGGGAGCACAGATACGCAGTATTTT
TRBJ1-2 TRBV28 once . CASSLRTPNYGYTF TGTGCCAGCAGTTTACGGACACCCAACTATGGCTACACCTTC
TRBJ2-1 TRBV2 . . CASRVAQGPYNEQFF TGTGCCAGCAGGGTGGCACAGGGACCCTACAATGAGCAGTTCTTC
TRBJ2-1 TRBV4-3 . . CASSQDLSLNEQFF TGCGCCAGCAGCCAAGATTTGAGCCTCAATGAGCAGTTCTTC
TRBJ1-6 TRBV7-2 . . CASSLSAGPPNSPLHF TGTGCCAGCAGCTTATCTGCGGGACCCCCCAATTCACCCCTCCACTTT
TRBJ1-5 TRBV28 . . CASRPGQINQPQHF TGTGCCAGCAGACCAGGACAGATCAATCAGCCCCAGCATTTT
TRBJ1-1 TRBV7-2 . . CASSLIGRGAFF TGTGCCAGCAGCTTAATTGGGAGAGGGGCTTTCTTT
TRBJ2-2 TRBV30 . TRBD2 CAWSVRGLAGGELFF TGTGCCTGGAGTGTCAGGGGCCTAGCGGGCGGGGAGCTGTTTTTT
TRBJ2-7 TRBV7-2 . TRBD1 CASSSGTGSSYEQYF TGTGCCAGCAGCTCTGGGACAGGTTCCTCCTACGAGCAGTACTTC
TRBJ2-1 TRBV28 . TRBD2 CASSLLAAQQFF TGTGCCAGCAGTTTACTAGCGGCTCAGCAGTTCTTC
TRBJ2-7 TRBV5-4 . TRBD2 CASSLPGRDEQYF TGTGCCAGCAGCTTGCCGGGGAGGGACGAGCAGTACTTC
TRBJ1-6 TRBV27 few . CASSPQGANSPLHF TGTGCCAGCAGTCCACAGGGAGCCAATTCACCCCTCCACTTT
TRBJ1-6 TRBV7-9 . . CASSLVRTAQPNSPLHF TGTGCCAGCAGCTTAGTTCGGACAGCCCAACCAAATTCACCCCTCCACTTT
TRBJ1-1 TRBV4-3 few . CASSDGSNTEAFF TGCGCCAGCAGTGATGGCTCGAACACTGAAGCTTTCTTT